This T cell receptor beta chain was sequenced during a study of read filtering for tumor transcriptome and immune sequencing. Points from the study as a whole: Sorted CD138-negative bone marrow cells were not purified T cells. About 80% of IR-seq clonotypes had one read, totaling 3% to 4% of reads; RNA-seq: approximately 73% and 42%. IR-seq and RNA-seq agreed better without single-read clonotypes.

Molecular barcoded adaptors covering alpha/delta and beta/gamma chains were used on approximately 400 ng RNA. TCRdb called the reads again in MiXCR, with one record for every CDR3 protein. The repertoire holds over 45,000 distinct CDR3 sequences, with 20% to 25% as singletons. Details on this clonotype: What it binds is unknown.

Trimming removed 5 bases from V and 5 bases from J; junction bases left unmatched: 4. The CDR3 is 13 amino acids. The germline V gene has CDR1 LNHDA and CDR2 SQIVND (reference sequence). The rearrangement links TRBV19 to TRBJ2-5; the match to TRBD1 covers 8 bases. Sequenced input: a population of CD138-negative cells sorted from bone marrow. The origin of this receptor is a donor aged 40 or over with multiple myeloma. The CDR3 DNA is TGTGCCAGTAGTCGACAGGGGCGGGAGACCCAGTACTTC. It translates to CASSRQGRETQYF.